The 18 T cell receptor beta chains below come from one sample, sequenced in a study of blood T cell repertoires in COVID-19. Measured with immunoSEQ multiplex PCR; TCRdb has only the in-frame clones, and not every one. The table shows some 260,000 clones, with approximately 90% occurring only once. Material for sequencing was peripheral blood. These receptors all come from a woman aged 40 to 50 who had recovered from COVID-19.

The chain joins TRBV5-1 to TRBJ2-6; D is perhaps TRBD2 (5 bases). The germline V and J ends were trimmed by 3 bases and 0 bases, with 22 bases remaining between them. Germline V CDR1 and CDR2: SGHRS, YFSETQ. This CDR3 contains 20 residues. The CDR3 region is CASSSPWDSATNSGANVLTF. CDR3 DNA: TGCGCCAGCAGCTCCCCCTGGGATAGCGCAACGAACTCTGGGGCCAACGTCCTGACTTTC.

This chain uses TRBV5-1 with TRBJ2-3, with 12 bases that match TRBD2. This CDR3 contains 15 residues. Germline CDR1 is SGHRS and CDR2 is YFSETQ. The ends lost 3 bases at V and 4 bases at J; junction bases unmatched: 3. Here the CDR3 DNA reads TGCGCCAGCAGCTCCGGACTAGCGGGACCAGATACGCAGTATTTT. It is translated as CASSSGLAGPDTQYF.

V gene TRBV5-5 combines with J gene TRBJ1-5; D may be TRBD1 (5 bases). The CDR3 totals 17 residues. V was clipped by 4 bases and J by 4 bases, with 21 bases between them. Per germline, CDR1 SGHKS and CDR2 YYEKEE (reference sequence). CDR3: CASSLLARSGGNQPQHF. Written as DNA, the CDR3 is TGTGCCAGCAGCCTCCTGGCCCGGAGCGGGGGGAATCAGCCCCAGCATTTT.

J is TRBJ1-4 and V is TRBV30, with 11 nucleotides matching TRBD1. V lost 1 base and J lost 8; bases outside the gene matches: 3. Germline CDR1 reads GTSNPN; CDR2 reads SVGIG (reference sequence). The CDR3 totals 14 residues. The CDR3, as DNA: TGTGCCTGGAGTGCGGGACAGGGGGGCGAAAAACTGTTTTTT. Its protein product is CAWSAGQGGEKLFF.

The chain recombines TRBV5-1 with TRBJ1-1, with D possibly TRBD1 on 6 matching bases. The CDR3 runs 14 residues. Germline V gene lookup returns CDR1 SGHRS and CDR2 YFSETQ. Trimming shortened V by 4 bases and J by 1 base, and 11 bases separated the two germline ends. CDR3 bases: TGCGCCAGCAGCCCGGACAGCACGAACACTGAAGCTTTCTTT. It is translated as CASSPDSTNTEAFF.

This chain connects TRBV5-4 to TRBJ1-2; 11 bases fit TRBD1. Germline lookup yields CDR1 SGHNT and CDR2 YYREEE (reference sequence). V shed 0 bases and J 6 bases; nucleotides not matched to a gene: 4. The CDR3 is made up of 15 amino acids. The CDR3 here is CASSLAGQGVDGYTF. The CDR3 DNA reads as TGTGCCAGCAGCTTGGCGGGACAGGGGGTCGATGGCTACACCTTC.

This chain uses TRBV19 with TRBJ1-2; D is ambiguous. The CDR3 consists of 14 residues. Germline values: CDR1 LNHDA, CDR2 SQIVND (reference sequence). Trimming removed 3 bases at V and 5 bases at J, with 13 bases between. The chain's CDR3 is CASSIGDRGYGYTF. The CDR3 DNA is TGTGCCAGTAGTATTGGCGACCGGGGATATGGCTACACCTTC.

The chain recombines TRBV19 with TRBJ2-1, with D possibly matching TRBD2 (5 bases). The germline V gene encodes CDR1 LNHDA and CDR2 SQIVND (reference sequence). CDR3 size: 13 residues. V dropped 5 bases and J dropped 9 bases, with 14 bases sitting between them. The chain's CDR3 is CASSGRSAGEQFF. CDR3 nucleotide sequence: TGTGCCAGTAGTGGACGGTCCGCGGGTGAGCAGTTCTTC.

This chain uses TRBV5-6 with TRBJ2-2; a weak D match, TRBD1 (6 bases). The CDR3 totals 14 residues. The V end lost 0 bases, the J end lost 5 bases, and 8 bases lay between the germline ends. Per the germline V gene, CDR1 is SGHDT and CDR2 is YYEEEE. The CDR3 region has the DNA TGTGCCAGCAGCTTGGACAGGGCGACCGGGGAGCTGTTTTTT. This encodes CASSLDRATGELFF.

J is TRBJ1-4 and V is TRBV29-1; D is unclear. The V gene's germline CDR1 is SQVTM and CDR2 ANQGSEA. V lost 3 bases, J lost 6 bases, and 11 bases lay in between. The CDR3 runs to 13 residues. The CDR3 spells CSVDPEGDEKLFF. In DNA, the CDR3 is TGCAGCGTTGACCCGGAGGGCGATGAAAAACTGTTTTTT. The whole variable domain, filled in from reference TRBV29-1 and TRBJ1-4, reads SAVISQKPSRDICQRGTSLTIQCQVDSQVTMMFWYRQQPGQSLTLIATANQGSEATYESGFVIDKFPISRPNLTFSTLTVSNMSPEDSSIYLCSVDPEGDEKLFFGSGTQLSVL.

The chain carries TRBV30 and TRBJ1-4; D uncertain. There are 14 residues in the CDR3. In germline, CDR1 is GTSNPN, CDR2 SVGIG (reference sequence). V lost 5 bases and J 3 bases, leaving 13 bases between the germline ends. CDR3 region: CAWARERPNEKLFF. In DNA form, the CDR3 reads TGTGCCTGGGCACGGGAGAGGCCTAATGAAAAACTGTTTTTT.

The chain recombines TRBV14 with TRBJ2-3, with 12 bases identical to TRBD2. The V gene's germline CDR1 is SGHDN and CDR2 FVKESK. The length of the CDR3 is 21 residues. V was clipped by 0 bases and J by 1 base; unmatched bases: 14. CDR3 residues: CASSQDTFELAGGGCTDTQYF. CDR3 in DNA: TGTGCCAGCAGCCAAGATACATTCGAACTAGCGGGAGGAGGGTGCACAGATACGCAGTATTTT.

The chain carries TRBV11-3 and TRBJ2-1; D is perhaps TRBD2 (6 bases). Per the germline V gene, CDR1 is SGHNT and CDR2 is YENEEA. The V gene lost 5 bases and the J gene lost 7 bases, with 15 bases spanning the gap. The CDR3 contains 14 residues. In DNA, the CDR3 is TGTGCCAGCAGCCATACGGGACTCCCAAATGAGCAGTTCTTC. It encodes CASSHTGLPNEQFF.

The chain is built from TRBV7-9 and TRBJ1-1, with 9 bases identical to TRBD1. Trimming cost V 3 bases and J 4 bases; bases outside gene matches: 6. Germline values: CDR1 SEHNR, CDR2 FQNEAQ (reference sequence). CDR3 length equals 15 residues. DNA for the CDR3: TGTGCCAGCAGCTTGGGGACAGGGTTGGCCACTGAAGCTTTCTTT. This translates into CASSLGTGLATEAFF. The complete variable domain, with remaining parts taken from reference TRBV7-9 and TRBJ1-1, reads DTGVSQNPRHKITKRGQNVTFRCDPISEHNRLYWYRQTLGQGPEFLTYFQNEAQLEKSRLLSDRFSAERPKGSFSTLEIQRTEQGDSAMYLCASSLGTGLATEAFFGQGTRLTVV.

The rearrangement joins TRBV7-2 to TRBJ1-1; D remains unclear. Germline CDR1 is SGHTA and CDR2 is FQGNSA. This CDR3 region has 15 residues. V was pared by 6 bases and J by 1 base, with 15 bases between. CDR3 region: CASSRSPTGNTEAFF. CDR3 coding DNA: TGTGCCAGCAGTCGAAGCCCCACCGGGAACACTGAAGCTTTCTTT.

The rearrangement uses TRBV10-3 and TRBJ2-1; 12 bases align to TRBD2. Germline CDR1 is ENHRY and CDR2 is SYGVKD. The length of the CDR3 is 17 residues. The J segment lost 0 bases and the V segment lost 8 bases, leaving 8 bases of the junction unmatched. CDR3 sequence: CAIGLAGPAGSYNEQFF. The CDR3 DNA reads TGTGCCATCGGACTAGCGGGACCCGCGGGCTCCTACAATGAGCAGTTCTTC.

V is TRBV6-2 or TRBV6-3 and J is TRBJ2-7; a weak D match, TRBD2 (5 bases). Germline CDR1 is MNHEY and CDR2 is SVGEGT. V was pared by 6 bases and J by 2 bases, with 14 bases between. This CDR3 has 14 residues. The CDR3 is CASSRLPGTYEQYF. The CDR3 coding sequence is TGTGCCAGCAGCCGCCTACCGGGAACCTACGAGCAGTACTTC.

The chain recombines TRBV5-6 with TRBJ2-5, with TRBD1 matching 9 bases. The V segment lost 5 bases and the J segment 4 bases; nucleotides outside the gene matches: 3. The CDR3 spans 13 residues. CDR1 is SGHDT, CDR2 YYEEEE, per germline. The CDR3 sequence is CASRLQGAETQYF. The CDR3 DNA is TGTGCCAGCAGGCTACAGGGGGCAGAGACCCAGTACTTC.